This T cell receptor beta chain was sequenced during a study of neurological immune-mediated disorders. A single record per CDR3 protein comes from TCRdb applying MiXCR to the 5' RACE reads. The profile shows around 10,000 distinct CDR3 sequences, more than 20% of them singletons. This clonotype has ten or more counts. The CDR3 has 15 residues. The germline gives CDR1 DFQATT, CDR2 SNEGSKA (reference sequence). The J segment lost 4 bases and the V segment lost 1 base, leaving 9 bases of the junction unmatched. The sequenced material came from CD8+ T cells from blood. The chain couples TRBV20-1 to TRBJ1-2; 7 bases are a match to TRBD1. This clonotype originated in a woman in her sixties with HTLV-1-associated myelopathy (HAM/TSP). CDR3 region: CSARAGGGKGYGYTF. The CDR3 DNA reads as TGCAGTGCTAGAGCGGGAGGGGGCAAAGGCTATGGCTACACCTTC.